Below, 12 T cell receptor beta chains from the same sample are listed, as sequenced in a study of shared clonotypes between healthy human individuals. Data came from immunoSEQ multiplex PCR; TCRdb stores just in-frame clones and leaves some out. The table shows about 1 million clones, with more than 60% occurring only once. Sequencing was performed on memory CD4+ T cells sorted from blood. Specified subset: CD45RA-negative fraction. These receptor sequences come from a man aged 18 to 30 in good health.

V gene TRBV28 combines with J gene TRBJ2-2, with a tentative D call TRBD2 (7 bases). Trimming pared 9 bases from V and 4 bases from J, leaving 18 bases between. The germline V gene encodes CDR1 MDHEN and CDR2 SYDVKM. CDR3 length equals 15 residues. The CDR3 sequence: CASMKGGPRTGELFF. As DNA, the CDR3 is TGTGCCAGTATGAAGGGGGGGCCTCGCACCGGGGAGCTGTTTTTT.

V and J are TRBV5-4 and TRBJ1-2, with D hard to call. CDR1 SGHNT and CDR2 YYREEE come from the germline V gene (reference sequence). The CDR3 is 16 residues long. Trimming removed 4 bases at V and 2 bases at J, with 18 bases between. The CDR3 nucleotides read TGTGCCAGCAGCCCTGGAGGTAGGACGGAAAACTATGGCTACACCTTC. It encodes CASSPGGRTENYGYTF.

The V gene is TRBV10-2, the J gene TRBJ2-3; D is ambiguous. The CDR3 spans 15 residues. CDR1 and CDR2 (germline): WSHSY, SAAADI. V gave up 2 bases and J gave up 3 bases, with 12 bases separating them. In nucleotides, the CDR3 is TGCGCCAGCAGTGAGATGGCACAAAAAACAGATACGCAGTATTTT. The encoded protein is CASSEMAQKTDTQYF.

The chain has TRBV14 and TRBJ1-4; 7 nucleotides align to TRBD1. The V segment lost 4 bases and the J segment 11 bases; nucleotides outside the gene matches: 16. This CDR3 comprises 16 residues. The germline CDR1 and CDR2 sequences are SGHDN and FVKESK. DNA of the CDR3: TGTGCCAGCAGCCTTAACGTACAGGGGCCCCTGAAGAAACTGTTTTTT. Protein sequence: CASSLNVQGPLKKLFF. Using reference TRBV14 and TRBJ1-4 for the parts outside the CDR3, the full variable domain is EAGVTQFPSHSVIEKGQTVTLRCDPISGHDNLYWYRRVMGKEIKFLLHFVKESKQDESGMPNNRFLAERTGGTYSTLKVQPAELEDSGVYFCASSLNVQGPLKKLFFGSGTQLSVL.

In the case of this clone: The same CDR3 can be traced to other DNA sequences in this sample. The chain combines TRBV28 with TRBJ2-7; 8 bases map to TRBD2. The length of the CDR3 is 15 residues. The V gene end was trimmed by 4 bases and the J gene end by 2 bases; junction bases not matched to a gene: 7. Germline CDR1 and CDR2: MDHEN and SYDVKM. CDR3 sequence: CASSSPGGATYEQYF. The CDR3 bases are TGTGCCAGCAGTTCCCCGGGGGGGGCTACCTACGAGCAGTACTTC. The complete variable domain, with remaining parts taken from reference TRBV28 and TRBJ2-7, reads DVKVTQSSRYLVKRTGEKVFLECVQDMDHENMFWYRQDPGLGLRLIYFSYDVKMKEKGDIPEGYSVSREKKERFSLILESASTNQTSMYLCASSSPGGATYEQYFGPGTRLTVT.

This clone has more than one count but fewer than ten. V usage is TRBV13 and J usage is TRBJ2-1, with 9 bases that match TRBD1. V gave up 10 bases and J gave up 7 bases; unmatched junction bases: 11. The CDR3 has 14 residues. CDR1 is PRHDT and CDR2 is FYEKMQ in the germline V gene (reference sequence). The CDR3 loop reads CAKTGGRKGNEQFF. The DNA of the CDR3 is TGTGCCAAAACAGGGGGCCGCAAAGGGAATGAGCAGTTCTTC.

V usage is TRBV5-4 and J usage is TRBJ2-6; D remains ambiguous. The CDR3 spans 13 residues. Germline V lookup: CDR1 SGHNT, CDR2 YYREEE (reference sequence). V was clipped by 0 bases and J by 12 bases, with 10 bases between them. The CDR3 bases are TGTGCCAGCAGCTTGGGTGGGTTTTCCGTCCTGACTTTC. Amino acid sequence: CASSLGGFSVLTF.

V usage is TRBV11-2 and J usage is TRBJ2-5, with a tentative D call TRBD2 (5 bases). V was pared by 1 base and J by 1 base, with 10 bases between. The germline CDR1 and CDR2 sequences are SGHAT and FQNNGV. This CDR3 has 15 amino acids. CDR3 bases: TGTGCCAGCAGCTTAGGATGGACTTTCCAAGAGACCCAGTACTTC. Its translation: CASSLGWTFQETQYF. The variable domain in full, completed from reference TRBV11-2 and TRBJ2-5, reads EAGVAQSPRYKIIEKRQSVAFWCNPISGHATLYWYQQILGQGPKLLIQFQNNGVVDDSQLPKDRFSAERLKGVDSTLKIQPAKLEDSAVYLCASSLGWTFQETQYFGPGTRLLVL.

The V and J genes are TRBV6-1 and TRBJ1-2; TRBD1 matches 7 bases. Germline CDR1 MNHNS, CDR2 SASEGT. CDR3 size: 14 residues. The trim removed 3 bases at V and 8 bases at J, leaving 9 bases unmatched. CDR3 in DNA: TGTGCCAGCAGTGACCTAGGGGGCGCGGGAGGCTACACCTTC. Translation gives CASSDLGGAGGYTF.

The chain uses TRBV4-1 and TRBJ2-1; 8 bases agree with TRBD2. The CDR3 has 15 residues. Unmatched junction bases numbered 7, after V lost 0 bases and J lost 9 bases. In germline, CDR1 is MGHRA, CDR2 YSYEKL. The CDR3 DNA sequence: TGCGCCAGCAGCCAAGATCGCGGGAGGAACGGTGAGCAGTTCTTC. Amino acid sequence: CASSQDRGRNGEQFF.

The chain carries TRBV7-3 and TRBJ2-2; 9 bases line up with TRBD1. Germline V gene data show CDR1 as SGHTA and CDR2 as FQGTGA. V lost 5 bases, J lost 6 bases, and 4 bases stayed unmatched. The CDR3 runs 14 residues. CDR3 protein: CASSPRTGAGELFF. In nucleotides, the CDR3 is TGTGCCAGCAGCCCTCGGACAGGGGCCGGGGAGCTGTTTTTT.

The chain carries TRBV5-4 and TRBJ2-1; 7 nucleotides line up with TRBD2. The CDR3 is made up of 15 amino acids. Losses at the gene ends were 0 bases for V and 7 bases for J; bases not matched to a gene: 7. Germline loops: CDR1 SGHNT, CDR2 YYREEE (reference sequence). As DNA, the CDR3 is TGTGCCAGCAGCTTGGATGTGACTAGCATGAATGAGCAGTTCTTC. This sequence encodes CASSLDVTSMNEQFF.